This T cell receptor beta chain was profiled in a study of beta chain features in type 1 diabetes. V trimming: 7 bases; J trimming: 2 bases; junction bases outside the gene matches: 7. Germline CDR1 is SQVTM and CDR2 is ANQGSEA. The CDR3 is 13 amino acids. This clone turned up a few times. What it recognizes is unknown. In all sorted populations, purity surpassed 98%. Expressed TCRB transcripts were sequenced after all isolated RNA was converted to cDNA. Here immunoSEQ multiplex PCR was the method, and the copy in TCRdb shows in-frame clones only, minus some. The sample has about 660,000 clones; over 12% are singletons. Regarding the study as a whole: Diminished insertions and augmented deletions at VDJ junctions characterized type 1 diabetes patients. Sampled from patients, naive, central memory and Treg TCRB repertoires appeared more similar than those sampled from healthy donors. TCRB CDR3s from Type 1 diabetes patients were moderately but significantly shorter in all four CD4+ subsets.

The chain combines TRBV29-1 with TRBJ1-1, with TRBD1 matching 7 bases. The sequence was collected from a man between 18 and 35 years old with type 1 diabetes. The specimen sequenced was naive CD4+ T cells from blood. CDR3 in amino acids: CSALRQGNTEAFF. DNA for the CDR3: TGCAGCGCACTTCGACAGGGCAACACTGAAGCTTTCTTT.